These T cell receptor beta chains were read from a single sample in a study of T cell responses to AZD1222 COVID-19 vaccine. TCRdb's table, derived via immunoSEQ multiplex PCR, lists solely in-frame clones and lacks some. The sample contains 100,000 or so clones, 82% of which appear only once. The sequencing used peripheral blood, collected on day 0 of AZD1222 vaccination. The receptors come from an adult in good health. Each CDR3 is given with its conserved first and last residue. Fields, in order: J gene, clone size, V gene, D gene, CDR3 length, CDR3 DNA, CDR3 protein. D genes are given only for firm matches. Not all rows give a size; the values are once, few, many and, for expanded clones, a class.

TRBJ1-4 | NA | TRBV4-2 | NA | 14 | TGTGCCAGCAGCCAAGACAGTTATAATGAAAAACTGTTTTTT | CASSQDSYNEKLFF
TRBJ2-7 | NA | TRBV7-2 | NA | 17 | TGTGCCAGCAGCTTAGGACAAATAGGGCGAACCTCCTACGAGCAGTACTTC | CASSLGQIGRTSYEQYF
TRBJ2-3 | NA | TRBV5-4 | NA | 13 | TGTGCCAGCAGCTTGGACTTCACAGATACGCAGTATTTT | CASSLDFTDTQYF
TRBJ2-1 | NA | TRBV11-3 | TRBD2 | 17 | TGTGCCAGCAGCTTAGCCCCGACTAGCGGGGCGTACAATGAGCAGTTCTTC | CASSLAPTSGAYNEQFF
TRBJ1-1 | NA | TRBV4-1 | TRBD1 | 13 | TGCGCCAGCACCGAAGGGGGCCGATATGAAGCTTTCTTT | CASTEGGRYEAFF
TRBJ2-7 | once | TRBV7-2 | NA | 14 | TGTGCCAGCAGCCCCGGACTCCGCTCCTACGAGCAGTACTTC | CASSPGLRSYEQYF
TRBJ1-5 | few | TRBV19 | TRBD1 | 15 | TGTGCCAGTAGGGATCCGGGACAGGGAGGTCAGCCCCAGCATTTT | CASRDPGQGGQPQHF
TRBJ1-4 | NA | TRBV5-5 | NA | 13 | TGTGCCAGCAGCCGGGAGATCAATGAAAAACTGTTTTTT | CASSREINEKLFF
TRBJ2-1 | NA | TRBV3-1/TRBV3-2 | NA | 14 | TGTGCCAGCAGCCAAGTGGTAGGGGTTAGTGAGCAGTTCTTC | CASSQVVGVSEQFF
TRBJ1-2 | NA | TRBV19 | NA | 12 | TGTGCCAGTAGTCTCGCAGGGAATGGCTACACCTTC | CASSLAGNGYTF
TRBJ2-5 | NA | TRBV10-3 | NA | 13 | TGTGCCATCAGTGGGCAGCCTCAAGAGACCCAGTACTTC | CAISGQPQETQYF
TRBJ2-3 | NA | TRBV4-3 | TRBD2 | 16 | TGCGCCAGCAGCCAACTAGCGGGGGGGCAGGGAGATACGCAGTATTTT | CASSQLAGGQGDTQYF
TRBJ2-7 | NA | TRBV9 | NA | 14 | TGTGCCAGCAGCGTAGTGGCCAGCTCCTACGAGCAGTACTTC | CASSVVASSYEQYF
TRBJ1-5 | NA | TRBV6-5 | NA | 15 | TGTGCCAGCGATATTACGACAGGCGGAAATCAGCCCCAGCATTTT | CASDITTGGNQPQHF
TRBJ1-6 | NA | TRBV7-9 | NA | 15 | TGTGCCAGCAGCCCACCGGGCTCCTATAATTCACCCCTCCACTTT | CASSPPGSYNSPLHF
TRBJ2-5 | many | TRBV5-4 | NA | 12 | TGTGCCAGCAAAGGTAGCACGGAGACCCAGTACTTC | CASKGSTETQYF
TRBJ1-2 | NA | TRBV11-2 | NA | 13 | TGTGCCAGCAGCTTAGCGGATCGCTATGGCTACACCTTC | CASSLADRYGYTF
TRBJ2-5 | NA | TRBV7-9 | NA | 15 | TGTGCCAGCAGCTCCGGAGAGCGCCGCCAAGAGACCCAGTACTTC | CASSSGERRQETQYF
TRBJ1-2 | NA | TRBV12-3/TRBV12-4 | NA | 13 | TGTGCCAGCAGTTTCGGGAGAGCCTATGGCTACACCTTC | CASSFGRAYGYTF
TRBJ1-5 | NA | TRBV7-9 | NA | 14 | TGTGCCAGCAGCTTAGGAGGGAAGAATCAGCCCCAGCATTTT | CASSLGGKNQPQHF
TRBJ2-1 | once | TRBV7-2 | TRBD2 | 17 | TGTGCCAGCAGCTTAGCGTCTAGCGGGGTCATCTACAATGAGCAGTTCTTC | CASSLASSGVIYNEQFF
TRBJ1-4 | NA | TRBV18 | NA | 15 | TGTGCCAGCTCACCGGAGGTGGGAACTAATGAAAAACTGTTTTTT | CASSPEVGTNEKLFF
TRBJ1-2 | NA | TRBV7-2 | TRBD1 | 13 | TGTGCCAGCCTCCGGGACAGCGCGGGGGGCTACACCTTC | CASLRDSAGGYTF
TRBJ1-1 | NA | TRBV3-1/TRBV3-2 | NA | 14 | TGTGCCAGCAGCCAAGCCGGGACAACTGCTGAAGCTTTCTTT | CASSQAGTTAEAFF
TRBJ2-1 | few | TRBV6-5 | NA | 15 | TGTGCCAGCAGTTTGCGACGGAATTCCTACAATGAGCAGTTCTTC | CASSLRRNSYNEQFF
TRBJ1-2 | NA | TRBV23-1 | NA | 13 | TGCGCCAGCAGCTTTGGGACGGACTATGGCTACACCTTC | CASSFGTDYGYTF
TRBJ1-5 | NA | TRBV2 | NA | 14 | TGTGCCAGCACCGGGACATCGCTTAATCAGCCCCAGCATTTT | CASTGTSLNQPQHF
TRBJ1-1 | few | TRBV19 | TRBD1 | 17 | TGTGCCAGTAGAACCGGGACAGGGGGCCCTAAGGTCACTGAAGCTTTCTTT | CASRTGTGGPKVTEAFF
TRBJ1-1 | NA | TRBV18 | NA | 14 | TGTGCCAGCTCACCATTGACAGTGAACACTGAAGCTTTCTTT | CASSPLTVNTEAFF
TRBJ1-1 | NA | TRBV5-5 | TRBD1 | 13 | TGTGCCAGCAGAATAGACAGGGTCACTGAAGCTTTCTTT | CASRIDRVTEAFF
TRBJ1-4 | NA | TRBV5-1 | NA | 16 | TGCGCCAGCAGCTTGGAGCCAGCCGGGCGCAATGAAAAACTGTTTTTT | CASSLEPAGRNEKLFF
TRBJ1-3 | NA | TRBV5-1 | NA | 16 | TGCGCCAGCAGCTTGGCCATAGGGGTGGCTGGAAACACCATATATTTT | CASSLAIGVAGNTIYF
TRBJ2-1 | NA | TRBV5-1 | TRBD1 | 18 | TGCGCCAGCAGCTCCCGACAGGGGAGAGGTAGCTCCTACAATGAGCAGTTCTTC | CASSSRQGRGSSYNEQFF